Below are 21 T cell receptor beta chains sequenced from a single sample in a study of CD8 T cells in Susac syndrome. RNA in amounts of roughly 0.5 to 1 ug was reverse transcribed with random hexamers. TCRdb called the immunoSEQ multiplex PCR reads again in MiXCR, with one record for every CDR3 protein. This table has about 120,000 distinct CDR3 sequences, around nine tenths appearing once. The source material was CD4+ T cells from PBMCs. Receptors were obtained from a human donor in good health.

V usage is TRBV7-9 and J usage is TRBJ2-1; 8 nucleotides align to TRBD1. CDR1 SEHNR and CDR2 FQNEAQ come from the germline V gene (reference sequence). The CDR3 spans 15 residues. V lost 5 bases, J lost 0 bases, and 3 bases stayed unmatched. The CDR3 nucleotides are TGTGCCAGCAGCGCCGACAGGGGCTCCTACAATGAGCAGTTCTTC. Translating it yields CASSADRGSYNEQFF.

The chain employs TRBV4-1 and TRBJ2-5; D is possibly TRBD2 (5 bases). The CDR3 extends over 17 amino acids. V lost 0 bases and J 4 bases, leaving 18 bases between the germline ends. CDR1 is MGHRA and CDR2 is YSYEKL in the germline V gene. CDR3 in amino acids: CASSQDRTPGPRETQYF. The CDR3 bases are TGCGCCAGCAGCCAAGATCGGACTCCCGGGCCTCGAGAGACCCAGTACTTC.

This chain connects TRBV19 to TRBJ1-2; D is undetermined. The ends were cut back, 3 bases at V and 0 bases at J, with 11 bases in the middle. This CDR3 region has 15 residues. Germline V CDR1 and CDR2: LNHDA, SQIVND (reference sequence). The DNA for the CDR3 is TGTGCCAGTAGTATCCTGCCTGTATCTAACTATGGCTACACCTTC. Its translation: CASSILPVSNYGYTF.

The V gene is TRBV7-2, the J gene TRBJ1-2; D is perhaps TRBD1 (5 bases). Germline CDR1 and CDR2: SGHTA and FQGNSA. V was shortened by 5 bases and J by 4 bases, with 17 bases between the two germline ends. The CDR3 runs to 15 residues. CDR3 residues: CASSPQGAGSYGYTF. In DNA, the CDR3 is TGTGCCAGCAGCCCCCAAGGGGCAGGGAGCTATGGCTACACCTTC.

This CDR3 reads CASSLARTGGTETQYF. CDR3 nucleotide sequence: TGCGCCAGCAGCTTGGCCAGGACAGGGGGGACGGAGACCCAGTACTTC. The genes are TRBV5-1 and TRBJ2-5; the match to TRBD1 covers 10 bases. V was pared by 0 bases and J by 5 bases, with 7 bases of the junction left unmatched. The germline gives CDR1 SGHRS, CDR2 YFSETQ. The CDR3 has 16 residues.

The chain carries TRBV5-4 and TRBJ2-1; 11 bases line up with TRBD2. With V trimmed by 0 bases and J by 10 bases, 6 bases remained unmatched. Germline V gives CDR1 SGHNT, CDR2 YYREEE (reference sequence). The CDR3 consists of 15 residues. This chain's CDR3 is CASSLELAGEVEQFF. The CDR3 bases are TGTGCCAGCAGCTTGGAACTAGCGGGGGAAGTGGAGCAGTTCTTC.

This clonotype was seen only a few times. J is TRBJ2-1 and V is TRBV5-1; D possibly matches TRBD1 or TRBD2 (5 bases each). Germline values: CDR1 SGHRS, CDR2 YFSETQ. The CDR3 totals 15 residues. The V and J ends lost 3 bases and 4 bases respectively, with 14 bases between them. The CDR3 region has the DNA TGCGCCAGCAGCTCAGAGGGACGAAATTACAATGAGCAGTTCTTC. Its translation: CASSSEGRNYNEQFF.

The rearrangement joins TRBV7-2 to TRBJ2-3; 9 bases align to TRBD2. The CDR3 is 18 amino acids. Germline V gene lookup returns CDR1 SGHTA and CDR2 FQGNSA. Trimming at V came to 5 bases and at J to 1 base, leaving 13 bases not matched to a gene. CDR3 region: CASSQLASGVEGTDTQYF. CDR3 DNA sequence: TGTGCCAGCAGCCAGCTGGCTAGCGGGGTAGAGGGCACAGATACGCAGTATTTT.

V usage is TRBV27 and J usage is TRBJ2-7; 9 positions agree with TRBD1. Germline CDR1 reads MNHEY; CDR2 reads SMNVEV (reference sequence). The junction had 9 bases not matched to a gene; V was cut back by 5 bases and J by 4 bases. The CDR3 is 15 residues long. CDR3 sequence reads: CASSQETGGPYEQYF. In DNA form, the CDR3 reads TGTGCCAGCAGTCAAGAGACAGGGGGGCCTTACGAGCAGTACTTC.

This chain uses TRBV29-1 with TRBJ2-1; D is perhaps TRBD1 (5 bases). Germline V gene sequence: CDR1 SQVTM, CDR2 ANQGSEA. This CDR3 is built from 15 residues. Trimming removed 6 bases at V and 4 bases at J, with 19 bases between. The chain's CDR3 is CSVDGLGATYNEQFF. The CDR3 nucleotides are TGCAGCGTGGACGGCTTAGGGGCGACTTACAATGAGCAGTTCTTC.

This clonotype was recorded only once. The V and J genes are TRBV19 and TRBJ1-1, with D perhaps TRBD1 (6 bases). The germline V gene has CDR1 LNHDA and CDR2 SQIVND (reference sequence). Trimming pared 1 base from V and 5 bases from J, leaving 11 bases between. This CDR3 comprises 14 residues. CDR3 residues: CASSIGRGSTEAFF. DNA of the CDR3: TGTGCCAGTAGTATAGGCAGGGGAAGTACTGAAGCTTTCTTT.

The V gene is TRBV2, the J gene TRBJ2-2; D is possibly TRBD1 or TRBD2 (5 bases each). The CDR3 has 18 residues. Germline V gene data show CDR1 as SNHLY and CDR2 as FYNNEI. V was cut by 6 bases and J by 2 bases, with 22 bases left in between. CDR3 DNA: TGTGCCAGCAGCCGATCGACGGGACGGATTAGAAACACCGGGGAGCTGTTTTTT. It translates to CASSRSTGRIRNTGELFF.

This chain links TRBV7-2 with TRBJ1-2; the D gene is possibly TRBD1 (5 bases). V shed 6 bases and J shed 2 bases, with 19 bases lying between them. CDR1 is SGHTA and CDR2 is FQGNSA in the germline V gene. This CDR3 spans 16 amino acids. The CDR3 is CASRSAGAGRNYGYTF. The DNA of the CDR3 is TGTGCCAGCAGGTCCGCTGGGGCAGGGAGAAACTATGGCTACACCTTC. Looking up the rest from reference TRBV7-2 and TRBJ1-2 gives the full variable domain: GAGVSQSPSNKVTEKGKDVELRCDPISGHTALYWYRQSLGQGLEFLIYFQGNSAPDKSGLPSDRFSAERTGGSVSTLTIQRTQQEDSAVYLCASRSAGAGRNYGYTFGSGTRLTVV.

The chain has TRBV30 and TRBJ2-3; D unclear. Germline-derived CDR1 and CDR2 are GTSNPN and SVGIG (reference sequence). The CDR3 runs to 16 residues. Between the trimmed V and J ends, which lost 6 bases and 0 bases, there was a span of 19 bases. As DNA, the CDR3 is TGTGCCTGTCCCCCTCTGACGAGTTCTAGCACAGATACGCAGTATTTT. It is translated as CACPPLTSSSTDTQYF.

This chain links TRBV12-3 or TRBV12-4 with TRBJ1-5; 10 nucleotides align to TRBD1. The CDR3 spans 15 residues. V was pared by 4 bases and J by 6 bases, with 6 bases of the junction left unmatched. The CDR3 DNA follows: TGTGCCAGCAGTTCCGGGGACAGGGGAGTTCAGCCCCAGCATTTT. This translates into CASSSGDRGVQPQHF.

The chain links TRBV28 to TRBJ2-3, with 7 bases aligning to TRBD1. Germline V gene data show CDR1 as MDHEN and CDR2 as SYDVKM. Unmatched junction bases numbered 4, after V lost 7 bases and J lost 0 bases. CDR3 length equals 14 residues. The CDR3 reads CASMWTGSTDTQYF. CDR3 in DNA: TGTGCCAGCATGTGGACAGGTAGCACAGATACGCAGTATTTT.

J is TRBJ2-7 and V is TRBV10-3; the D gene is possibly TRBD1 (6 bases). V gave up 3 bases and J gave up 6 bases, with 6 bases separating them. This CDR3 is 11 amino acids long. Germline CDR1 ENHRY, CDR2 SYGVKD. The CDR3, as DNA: TGTGCCATCAGTGAACAGGGCGAGCAGTACTTC. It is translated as CAISEQGEQYF.

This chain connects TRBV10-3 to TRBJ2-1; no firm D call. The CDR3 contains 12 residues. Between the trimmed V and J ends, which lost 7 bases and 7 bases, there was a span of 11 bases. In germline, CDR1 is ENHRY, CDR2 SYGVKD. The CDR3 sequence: CAITGSSNEQFF. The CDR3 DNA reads TGTGCCATCACGGGCTCTTCAAATGAGCAGTTCTTC.

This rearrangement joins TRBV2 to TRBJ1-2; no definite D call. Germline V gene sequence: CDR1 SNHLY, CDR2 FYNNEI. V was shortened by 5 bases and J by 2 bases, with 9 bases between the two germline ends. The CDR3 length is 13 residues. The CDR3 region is CASSSESNYGYTF. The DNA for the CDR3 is TGTGCCAGCAGTTCCGAGTCGAACTATGGCTACACCTTC.

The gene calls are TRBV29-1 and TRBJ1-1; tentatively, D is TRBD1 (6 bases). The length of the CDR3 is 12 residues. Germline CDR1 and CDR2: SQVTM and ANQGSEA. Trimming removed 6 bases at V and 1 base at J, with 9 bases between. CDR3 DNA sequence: TGCAGCGTATACAGGGCGAACACTGAAGCTTTCTTT. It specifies CSVYRANTEAFF.

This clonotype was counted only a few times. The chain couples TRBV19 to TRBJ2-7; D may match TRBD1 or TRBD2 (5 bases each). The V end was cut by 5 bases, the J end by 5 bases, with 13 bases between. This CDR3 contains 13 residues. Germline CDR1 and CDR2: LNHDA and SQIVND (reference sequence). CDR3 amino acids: CASSERLGDEQYF. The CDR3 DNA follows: TGTGCCAGTAGTGAGAGACTGGGGGACGAGCAGTACTTC. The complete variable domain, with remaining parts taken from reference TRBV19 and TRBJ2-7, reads DGGITQSPKYLFRKEGQNVTLSCEQNLNHDAMYWYRQDPGQGLRLIYYSQIVNDFQKGDIAEGYSVSREKKESFPLTVTSAQKNPTAFYLCASSERLGDEQYFGPGTRLTVT.